Listed below are T cell receptor beta chains from one sample, sequenced in a study of OX40 agonist ivuxolimab in advanced cancers. The assay was immunoSEQ multiplex PCR, and TCRdb's table has in-frame clones only and misses some. The sample lists more than 80,000 clones, 87% occurring once. The source was CD4+ or CD8+ T cells sorted from blood, collected in a trial of the OX40 agonist ivuxolimab. Receptor source: an adult with an advanced solid tumor such as melanoma, head and neck, liver or kidney cancer. CDR3s include the opening cysteine and the closing phenylalanine or tryptophan. A D gene is named only where the DNA matches it firmly. Clone size is stated in some rows and not others, as once, few, many or a class when expanded.

TRBV4-2	TRBJ1-2	NA	TRBD1	TGTGCCAGCAGCCAACCCCGCCGCCCGGGACAGGGGGACGGCTACACCTTC	CASSQPRRPGQGDGYTF
TRBV29-1	TRBJ1-1	few	NA	TGCAGCGTTGGTTCCAGGGGGAACACTGAAGCTTTCTTT	CSVGSRGNTEAFF
TRBV27	TRBJ1-6	NA	NA	TGTGCCAGCAGTTTAAGACCCCAAGGCGATTCACCCCTCCACTTT	CASSLRPQGDSPLHF
TRBV29-1	TRBJ2-5	NA	TRBD2	TGCAGCGTCCCCACGGGGGGAGAGACCCAGTACTTC	CSVPTGGETQYF
TRBV29-1	TRBJ1-1	few	TRBD1	TGCAGCGTCGGACCGACAGGGTCCCACACTGAAGCTTTCTTT	CSVGPTGSHTEAFF
TRBV7-9	TRBJ1-1	NA	NA	TGTGCCAGCAGCTTAGCCCGAGGGGGGAACACTGAAGCTTTCTTT	CASSLARGGNTEAFF
TRBV7-2	TRBJ2-1	NA	NA	TGTGCCAGCAGCGAAACTAGCAATGAGCAGTTCTTC	CASSETSNEQFF
TRBV30	TRBJ2-3	NA	NA	TGTGCCTGGTTATCAGATACGCAGTATTTT	CAWLSDTQYF
TRBV7-9	TRBJ2-7	NA	NA	TGTGCCAGCAGCTTAGCTGGGGAAGAGCAGTACTTC	CASSLAGEEQYF
TRBV7-9	TRBJ1-1	NA	TRBD1	TGTGCCAGCAGCTTAGGCCACGGACAGGCGACGAACCTTTTCTTT	CASSLGHGQATNLFF
TRBV19	TRBJ1-3	NA	NA	TGTGCCAGTAGTATTGAGGGAAACACCATATATTTT	CASSIEGNTIYF
TRBV18	TRBJ1-1	NA	NA	TGTGCCAGCTCACCTACGGGGTATATGAACACTGAAGCTTTCTTT	CASSPTGYMNTEAFF
TRBV28	TRBJ2-3	once	NA	TGTGCCAGCGGGGGCACCTATACGCAGTATTTT	CASGGTYTQYF
TRBV11-2	TRBJ1-1	NA	NA	TGTGCCAGCAGCTTGGAACGGAGTAGGGAAGCTTTCTTT	CASSLERSREAFF
TRBV5-4	TRBJ1-2	NA	NA	TGTGCCAGCAGCTTTATGTCCGATTGGAGCTACACCTTC	CASSFMSDWSYTF
TRBV7-3	TRBJ2-7	NA	NA	TGTGCCAGCAGCTTGGTTGACGAGCAGTACTTC	CASSLVDEQYF
TRBV5-4	TRBJ2-7	NA	TRBD2	TGTGCCAGCAGCTTTCCGGGACTAGATAGCGAGCAGTACTTC	CASSFPGLDSEQYF
TRBV7-3	TRBJ2-2	once	TRBD1	TGTGCCAGCAGCCGTGGACAGGGTGACACCGGGGAGCTGTTTTTT	CASSRGQGDTGELFF
TRBV6-1	TRBJ1-5	NA	NA	TGTGCCAGCACCGCCCAACAGGGCAATCAGCCCCAGCATTTT	CASTAQQGNQPQHF
TRBV18	TRBJ1-5	once	NA	TGTGCCAGCTCACCCACGGGAAGCAGGCTATATAGCAATCAGCCCCAGCATTTT	CASSPTGSRLYSNQPQHF
TRBV6-5	TRBJ1-1	few	TRBD1	TGTGCCAGCGGGACAGATTTGAACACTGAAGCTTTCTTT	CASGTDLNTEAFF
TRBV5-5	TRBJ1-2	NA	NA	TGTGCCAGCACCACAGAGGGACCTCTACTTACCTTC	CASTTEGPLLTF
TRBV30	TRBJ1-6	NA	NA	TGTGCCTGGAATGGAGGTTATAATTCACCCCTCCACTTT	CAWNGGYNSPLHF
TRBV5-4	TRBJ1-1	NA	NA	TGTGCCAGCAGCTTGGACACTCTATTCACTGAAGCTTTCTTT	CASSLDTLFTEAFF
TRBV27	TRBJ1-2	NA	NA	TGTGCCAGCAGTTTATCCCACCTCGGGGCAAGCACCTTC	CASSLSHLGASTF
TRBV4-1	TRBJ2-3	NA	TRBD1	TGCGCCAGCAGCCAGGACAGGGCGACCCCCGATACGCAGTATTTT	CASSQDRATPDTQYF
TRBV4-1	TRBJ1-5	NA	TRBD1	TGCGCCAGCAGCCCGGGACAGGGGGCCGTTCAGCCCCAGCATTTT	CASSPGQGAVQPQHF
TRBV7-2	TRBJ2-1	NA	NA	TGTGCCAGCAACACAGAGGTCGGGGGGCCGCGCAATGAGCAGTTCTTC	CASNTEVGGPRNEQFF
TRBV27	TRBJ1-5	NA	NA	TGTGCCAGCAGTTTATACTTCTTGGGTCAGCCCCAGCATTTT	CASSLYFLGQPQHF
TRBV19	TRBJ1-5	NA	TRBD1	TGTGCCAGTAGTGTGTCAGGGGGCACTCAGCCCCAGCATTTT	CASSVSGGTQPQHF
TRBV9	TRBJ1-2	NA	NA	TGTGCCAGCAGCACACCCCCGGGCACTAACTATGGCTACACCTTC	CASSTPPGTNYGYTF
TRBV7-9	TRBJ2-3	NA	NA	TGTGCCAGCAGCTTTGGGCCAGGGGGGGGAGAAGATACGCAGTATTTT	CASSFGPGGGEDTQYF
TRBV5-6	TRBJ2-3	NA	TRBD1	TGTGCCAGCAGCTTAGGTACAGGGGGCCCAGATACGCAGTATTTT	CASSLGTGGPDTQYF
TRBV6-1	TRBJ2-2	NA	NA	TGTGCCAGCAGTAGGACAGCAATTAACACCGGGGAGCTGTTTTTT	CASSRTAINTGELFF
TRBV5-1	TRBJ2-7	NA	NA	TGCGCCAGCAGCTTGTCGGCAGCCTACGAGCAGTACTTC	CASSLSAAYEQYF
TRBV5-4	TRBJ1-2	NA	NA	TGTGCCAGCAGCGCCACAGAGTACTATGGCTACACCTTC	CASSATEYYGYTF
TRBV7-2	TRBJ2-3	NA	NA	TGTGCCAGCAGCTTATTACCAGGGGCAGATACGCAGTATTTT	CASSLLPGADTQYF
TRBV9	TRBJ2-1	NA	TRBD2	TGTGCCAGCAGCCAAAGGTCTAGCGGGGCCTACAATGAGCAGTTCTTC	CASSQRSSGAYNEQFF
TRBV7-3	TRBJ2-5	NA	NA	TGTGCCAGCAGCTTAGCCGGGACTGATGGAGAGACCCAGTACTTC	CASSLAGTDGETQYF
TRBV5-1	TRBJ2-7	NA	NA	TGCGCCAGCAGCTTCACCCGGACGGATGTTTCCTACGAGCAGTACTTC	CASSFTRTDVSYEQYF
TRBV6-6	TRBJ2-7	NA	NA	TGTGCCAGCAGTCCCCTGGGGCGGAGCTCCTACGAGCAGTACTTC	CASSPLGRSSYEQYF
TRBV15	TRBJ1-4	NA	NA	TGTGCCACCAGCATGGTAGGGGCAACTAATGAAAAACTGTTTTTT	CATSMVGATNEKLFF
TRBV7-2	TRBJ1-2	NA	TRBD1	TGTGCCAGCAGCCCGCGGACCAGGGGGAACTATGGCTACACCTTC	CASSPRTRGNYGYTF
TRBV7-9	TRBJ1-2	NA	NA	TGTGCCAGCAGCTTATCAGGGGCGCAGGGCTATGGCTACACCTTC	CASSLSGAQGYGYTF
TRBV30	TRBJ2-1	NA	NA	TGTGCCTGGACCACAAAGGGACGGGGGCACAATGAGCAGTTCTTC	CAWTTKGRGHNEQFF
TRBV15	TRBJ1-2	NA	NA	TGTGCCACCAGCAGAGATCTTATCAGGGAGAACTATGGCTACACCTTC	CATSRDLIRENYGYTF
TRBV21-1	TRBJ1-1	NA	NA	TGTGCCAGCAGCAAAGATTCGGTGCGACAGGGGGTTAAGAACACTGAAGCTTTCTTT	CASSKDSVRQGVKNTEAFF
TRBV4-3	TRBJ2-2	NA	NA	TGCGCCAGCAGCCAAGATGTCGGATCCGGGGAGCTGTTTTTT	CASSQDVGSGELFF
TRBV5-1	TRBJ2-3	NA	TRBD1	TGCGCCAGCAGCTTGAGGGGACAGGGCACAGATACGCAGTATTTT	CASSLRGQGTDTQYF